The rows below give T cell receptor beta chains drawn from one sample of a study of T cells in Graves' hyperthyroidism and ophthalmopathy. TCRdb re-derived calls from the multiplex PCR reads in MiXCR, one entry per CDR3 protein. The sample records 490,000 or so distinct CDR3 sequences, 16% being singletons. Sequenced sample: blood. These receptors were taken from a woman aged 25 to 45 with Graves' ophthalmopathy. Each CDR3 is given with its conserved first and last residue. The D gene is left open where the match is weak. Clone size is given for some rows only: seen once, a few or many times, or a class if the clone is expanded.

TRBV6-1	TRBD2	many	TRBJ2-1	TGTGCCAGCAGTGTTGGGTGGGAGGGCCAGGATGAGCAGTTCTTC	CASSVGWEGQDEQFF
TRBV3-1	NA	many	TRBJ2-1	TGTGCCAGCAGCCCATTGAGGGGCGTGCCGTTCTTC	CASSPLRGVPFF
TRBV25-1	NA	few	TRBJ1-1	TGTGCCAGCAGTAACCACGGAAGGACTGAAGCTTTCTTT	CASSNHGRTEAFF
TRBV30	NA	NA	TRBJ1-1	TGTGCCTGGAGTCCCCCCTGGGGGGGCACTGAAGCTTTCTTT	CAWSPPWGGTEAFF
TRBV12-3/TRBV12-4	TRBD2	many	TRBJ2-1	TGTGCCAGCAGTTTCTTCGGACTAGCGGGACATGAGCAGTTCTTC	CASSFFGLAGHEQFF
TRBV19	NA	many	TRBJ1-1	TGTGCCAGCAGCATAGGCAGGCTAAACACTGAAGCTTTCTTT	CASSIGRLNTEAFF
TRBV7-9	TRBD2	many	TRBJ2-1	TGTGCCAGCAGGGGACAGGGAGTCGGGACTAGCGGGAGTTCGGTGGGCGATGAGCAGTTCTTC	CASRGQGVGTSGSSVGDEQFF
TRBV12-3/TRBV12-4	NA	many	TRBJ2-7	TGTGCCAGCAGGGGTAGCGCCTCCTACGAGCAGTACTTC	CASRGSASYEQYF
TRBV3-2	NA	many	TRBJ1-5	TGTGCCAGCACCTTAAAGACAGGGTCTCCGAGGCCCCAGCATTTT	CASTLKTGSPRPQHF
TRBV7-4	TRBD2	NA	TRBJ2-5	TGTGCCAGCAGCCCCTTTGGGGCGGGAGGGCCGGAGACCCAGTACTTC	CASSPFGAGGPETQYF
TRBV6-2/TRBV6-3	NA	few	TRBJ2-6	TGTGCCAGCAGTTACTCGTCCGGCTCTGGGGCCAACGTCCTGACTTTC	CASSYSSGSGANVLTF
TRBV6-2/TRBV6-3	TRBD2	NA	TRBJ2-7	TGTGCCAGCAGTTACTCGACTAGCGGCTATTCCTACGAGCAGTACTTC	CASSYSTSGYSYEQYF
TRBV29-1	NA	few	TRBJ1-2	TGCAGCGTACTCGGGAGGGTTGGCTACACCTTC	CSVLGRVGYTF
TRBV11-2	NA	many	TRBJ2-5	TGTGCCAGCAGCACCCCGGGACCGCGGTCGGTCAAGACCCAGTACTTC	CASSTPGPRSVKTQYF
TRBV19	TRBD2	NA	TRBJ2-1	TGTGCCAGTAGTATCGGACTAGAATCCTACAATGAGCAGTTCTTC	CASSIGLESYNEQFF
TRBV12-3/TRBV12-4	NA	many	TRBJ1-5	TGTGCCAGCAGTTTATCCCCTAGCAATCAGCCCCAGCATTTT	CASSLSPSNQPQHF
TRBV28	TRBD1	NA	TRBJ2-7	TGTGCCGCGGCCGGCCCCGGACAGGCCTACGAGCAGTACTTC	CAAAGPGQAYEQYF
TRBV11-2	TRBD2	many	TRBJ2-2	TGTGCCAGCAGGGAACTAGCGGGAGGGGGTGAGAGGGAGCTGTTTTTT	CASRELAGGGERELFF
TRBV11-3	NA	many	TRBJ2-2	TGTGCCAGCAGCCCCTCCGCGTGGCAGAACACCGGGGAGCTGTTTTTT	CASSPSAWQNTGELFF
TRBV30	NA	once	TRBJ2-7	TGTGCCTGGAGAGACTTAGCCTACGAGCAGTACTTC	CAWRDLAYEQYF
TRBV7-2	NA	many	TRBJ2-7	TGTGCCAGCAGTCCCCGCGGGCACGAGCAGTACTTC	CASSPRGHEQYF
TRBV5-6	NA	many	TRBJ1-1	TGTGCCAGCAGCCAGAGGGGGAGAAAAGCTTTCTTT	CASSQRGRKAFF
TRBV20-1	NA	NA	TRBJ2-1	TGCAGTGCTAGACGGCACCCGGTGGGCAATGAGCAGTTCTTC	CSARRHPVGNEQFF
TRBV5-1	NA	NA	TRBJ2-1	TGCGCCAGCAGCTTGACCGGCAGCCCTACTCACAATGAGCAGTTCTTC	CASSLTGSPTHNEQFF
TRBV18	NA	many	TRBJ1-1	TGTGCCAGCTCACCAGACAGCTTTACGAACACTGAAGCTTTCTTT	CASSPDSFTNTEAFF
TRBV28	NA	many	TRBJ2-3	TGTGCCAGCAGCCGGTGGGGCGGAGGCACAGATACGCAGTATTTT	CASSRWGGGTDTQYF
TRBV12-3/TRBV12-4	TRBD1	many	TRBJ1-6	TGTGCCAGCAGATTGACAGGGGATAATTCACCCCTCCACTTT	CASRLTGDNSPLHF
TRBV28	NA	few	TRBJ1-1	TGTGCCTGCACGGACCCTCCGGGGAACACTGAAGCTTTCTTT	CACTDPPGNTEAFF
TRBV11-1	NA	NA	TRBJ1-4	TGTGCCAGCAGCCGGACTTTAAGGCTGGGTGAAAAACTGTTTTTT	CASSRTLRLGEKLFF
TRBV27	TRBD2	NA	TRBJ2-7	TGTGCCAGTAAGGGGCTAGCGGGAGGGCCCGGCGAGCAGTACTTC	CASKGLAGGPGEQYF
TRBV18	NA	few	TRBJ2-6	TGTGCCAGCTCAGGCGACAACGGTGGGGCCAACGTCCTGACTTTC	CASSGDNGGANVLTF
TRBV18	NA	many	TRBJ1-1	TGTGCCAGCTCACCACTTACGACAGGATTTCAGGAAGCTTTCTTT	CASSPLTTGFQEAFF
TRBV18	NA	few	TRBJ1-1	TGTGCCAGCTCACCACGCCTCCCTGAAGAAGCTTTCTTT	CASSPRLPEEAFF
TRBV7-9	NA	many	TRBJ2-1	TGTGCCAGCAGCTTGGGGGCCTCCTACAATGAGCAGTTCTTC	CASSLGASYNEQFF
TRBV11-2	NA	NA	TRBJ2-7	TGTGCCAGCAGCTTAGAAAGATTACCTTACGAGCAGTACTTC	CASSLERLPYEQYF
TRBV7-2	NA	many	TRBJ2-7	TGTGCCAGCAGCATAAGACAGTCCGCGGGCGAGCAGTACTTC	CASSIRQSAGEQYF